One T cell receptor (beta chain) is described in this entry. No antigen is known for it. Use of 60 Vbeta and 13 Jbeta primers characterized the PCR. Clones were read by immunoSEQ multiplex PCR, and TCRdb kept only the in-frame ones, dropping some. The sample lists about 77,000 clones; around 82% were seen once. The data were obtained in a study of cytomegalovirus exposure and HLA in healthy donors. Study context: In a previous analysis, 120 million or so unique TCR beta sequences were found from 170 million or so T cells. Of the donors genotyped, 300 to 500 in all, about 76% fell in the Caucasian-associated ancestry cluster.

The CDR3 covers 14 residues. CDR1 is MRHNA, CDR2 SNTAGT, per germline. Trimming shortened V by 4 bases and J by 6 bases, and 10 bases separated the two germline ends. Points from the study as a whole: Among the sequence variants, a highly shared cluster was likely an artifact of sequencing.

The TCR originated in a man aged 35 to 55 in good health and CMV-seronegative. The genes are TRBV6-4 and TRBJ1-6; D perhaps matches TRBD1 (6 bases). The sample comprised PBMCs. The CDR3 DNA follows: TGTGCCAGCAGTGTACAGGGAGTTAATTCACCCCTCCACTTT. Protein sequence: CASSVQGVNSPLHF.